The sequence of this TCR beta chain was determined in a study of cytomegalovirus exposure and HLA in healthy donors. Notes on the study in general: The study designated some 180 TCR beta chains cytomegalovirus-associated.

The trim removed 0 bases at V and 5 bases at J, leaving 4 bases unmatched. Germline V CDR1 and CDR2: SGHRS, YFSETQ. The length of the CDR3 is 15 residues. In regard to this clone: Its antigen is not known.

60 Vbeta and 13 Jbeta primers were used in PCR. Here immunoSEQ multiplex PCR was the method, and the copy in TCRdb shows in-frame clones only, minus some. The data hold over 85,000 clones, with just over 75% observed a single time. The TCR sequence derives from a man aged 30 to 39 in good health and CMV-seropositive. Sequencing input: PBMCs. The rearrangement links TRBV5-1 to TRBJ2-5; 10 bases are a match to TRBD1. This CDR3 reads CASSLGQGARETQYF. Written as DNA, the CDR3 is TGCGCCAGCAGCTTGGGACAGGGGGCGCGCGAGACCCAGTACTTC.